The 26 T cell receptor beta chains in this list originate from one sample, sequenced in a study of blood T cell repertoires in COVID-19. Produced via immunoSEQ multiplex PCR; TCRdb's table is partial and in-frame only. Altogether fewer than 85,000 clones are present, roughly 83% being singletons, with the ten largest covering approximately 7%. Input material: peripheral blood. All receptors come from a man aged 25 to 40 with COVID-19, enrolled during active disease.

In DNA form, the CDR3 reads TGTGCCAGCAGTCTGACAGGGGGCGAATACGAGCAGTACTTC. Translation: CASSLTGGEYEQYF. The V and J genes are TRBV6-5 and TRBJ2-7; 10 positions agree with TRBD1. CDR1 is MNHEY and CDR2 is SVGAGI in the germline V gene. The CDR3 loop spans 14 amino acids. After removal of 5 bases from V and 4 bases from J, the junction contained 5 bases not matched to a gene.

This rearrangement joins TRBV24-1 to TRBJ2-3; perhaps TRBD2 as D (6 bases). CDR1 and CDR2 (germline): KGHDR, SFDVKD. Trimming took off 5 bases at V and 2 bases at J, with 16 bases between the two ends. The CDR3 length is 16 residues. CDR3 residues: CATSGERDFLTDTQYF. The CDR3 DNA reads TGTGCCACCAGTGGGGAACGGGACTTCCTCACAGATACGCAGTATTTT.

The sample holds many counts of this clone. The chain is built from TRBV7-6 and TRBJ2-2, with no clear D. The CDR3 is 15 residues long. CDR1 SGHVS and CDR2 FNYEAQ come from the germline V gene. Deletions cut 2 bases from V and 5 bases from J, with 12 bases between. The CDR3 here is CASSLNPEPTGELFF. Here the CDR3 DNA reads TGTGCCAGCAGCTTAAACCCAGAACCGACCGGGGAGCTGTTTTTT. Variable domain in full (rest from reference TRBV7-6 and TRBJ2-2): GAGVSQSPRYKVTKRGQDVALRCDPISGHVSLYWYRQALGQGPEFLTYFNYEAQQDKSGLPNDRFSAERPEGSISTLTIQRTEQRDSAMYRCASSLNPEPTGELFFGEGSRLTVL.

This clone was observed a handful of times. This sequence joins TRBV28 and TRBJ2-7, with 9 bases fitting TRBD1. Trimming at V came to 7 bases and at J to 2 bases, leaving 6 bases not matched to a gene. This CDR3 comprises 14 residues. Germline values: CDR1 MDHEN, CDR2 SYDVKM. CDR3 nucleotide sequence: TGTGCCAGCACGGTCGGGACAGGGCCCTACGAGCAGTACTTC. It specifies CASTVGTGPYEQYF.

V and J are TRBV29-1 and TRBJ1-1, with D possibly matching TRBD1 (5 bases). The ends were cut back, 7 bases at V and 3 bases at J, with 15 bases in the middle. CDR3 length: 13 residues. Germline CDR1 and CDR2: SQVTM and ANQGSEA. The CDR3 sequence is CSGRAGTYTEAFF. CDR3 coding DNA: TGCAGCGGCCGCGCGGGGACCTACACTGAAGCTTTCTTT.

This clone was picked up a small number of times. The chain links TRBV5-1 to TRBJ2-1; D possibly corresponds to TRBD2 (6 bases). The CDR3 is 16 amino acids. Trimming took off 1 base at V and 0 bases at J, with 11 bases between the two ends. CDR1 and CDR2 from the germline V gene are SGHRS and YFSETQ. CDR3 sequence (DNA): TGCGCCAGCAGCTTGATCGAGCGGGCCTCCTACAATGAGCAGTTCTTC. It translates to CASSLIERASYNEQFF.

The V call is TRBV10-3, the J call TRBJ2-5, with 14 bases lining up with TRBD2. The ends lost 4 bases at V and 4 bases at J; junction bases unmatched: 11. The germline gives CDR1 ENHRY, CDR2 SYGVKD. The length of the CDR3 is 18 residues. For the CDR3, the DNA is TGTGCCATCAGTGGGACTAGCGGGAGGCCTCCTGCGGGAGAGACCCAGTACTTC. Residues: CAISGTSGRPPAGETQYF.

V is TRBV15 and J is TRBJ2-4; 7 bases fit TRBD2. There are 15 residues in the CDR3. CDR1 and CDR2 from the germline V gene are LNHNV and YYDKDF (reference sequence). V lost 8 bases, J lost 5 bases, and 12 bases stayed unmatched. CDR3: CATQEGGSRQNIQYF. CDR3 nucleotides: TGTGCCACCCAGGAGGGCGGGAGTCGCCAAAACATTCAGTACTTC.

This rearrangement joins TRBV24-1 to TRBJ2-6, with TRBD2 as a possible D gene (6 bases). The CDR3 has 13 residues. The germline gives CDR1 KGHDR, CDR2 SFDVKD. V dropped 12 bases and J dropped 0 bases, with 8 bases sitting between them. This CDR3 is CASGDSGANVLTF. For the CDR3, the DNA is TGTGCCTCGGGAGACTCTGGGGCCAACGTCCTGACTTTC.

A single count supports this clone. V and J are TRBV5-4 and TRBJ2-7, with a weak D call TRBD2 (6 bases). CDR3 length: 11 residues. CDR1 is SGHNT, CDR2 YYREEE, per germline (reference sequence). V was pared by 10 bases and J by 10 bases, with 18 bases between. For the CDR3, the DNA is TGTGCCTTCGGGACTTCGAGCGTCCAGTACTTC. Protein: CAFGTSSVQYF.

The chain couples TRBV19 to TRBJ2-1; no firm D call. From germline, CDR1 is LNHDA and CDR2 SQIVND (reference sequence). This CDR3 is 15 amino acids long. V lost 1 base and J 9 bases, leaving 16 bases between the germline ends. DNA of the CDR3: TGTGCCAGTAGTATAGCCCCTACTACTGCACCTGAGCAGTTCTTC. Protein product: CASSIAPTTAPEQFF.

The chain uses TRBV7-9 and TRBJ2-1; 8 nucleotides match TRBD1. Losses at the gene ends were 5 bases for V and 4 bases for J; bases not matched to a gene: 10. This CDR3 is 16 amino acids long. Germline loops: CDR1 SEHNR, CDR2 FQNEAQ (reference sequence). The CDR3 protein is CASSPSGQGRYNEQFF. The CDR3 coding sequence is TGTGCCAGCAGCCCCAGCGGACAGGGTAGATACAATGAGCAGTTCTTC.

The chain couples TRBV23-1 to TRBJ2-7; TRBD1 might be the D (6 bases). TRBV23-1 is classed as an ORF, of uncertain function. This CDR3 is built from 19 residues. Trimming cost V 1 base and J 1 base, with 23 bases left between them. Here the CDR3 DNA reads TGCGCCAGCAGTCAATGGACCCCCCGACACAGGGTCCTATCCTACGAGCAGTACTTC. Its protein is CASSQWTPRHRVLSYEQYF.

The chain carries TRBV7-9 and TRBJ2-7, with 10 bases identical to TRBD1. V gave up 5 bases and J gave up 6 bases; unmatched junction bases: 7. Germline V gene sequence: CDR1 SEHNR, CDR2 FQNEAQ (reference sequence). The CDR3 consists of 14 residues. The CDR3 DNA reads TGTGCCAGCAGCCCCCGCCGGGACAGGGGCGAGCAGTACTTC. Protein product: CASSPRRDRGEQYF.

The J gene is TRBJ1-3, the V gene TRBV5-6; no firm D call. Per germline, CDR1 SGHDT and CDR2 YYEEEE. This CDR3 region has 16 residues. V was trimmed by 1 base and J by 1 base, leaving 12 bases between them. As DNA, the CDR3 is TGTGCCAGCAGCTTGAACCCAGGTTTGTCTGGAAACACCATATATTTT. Translation: CASSLNPGLSGNTIYF.

This rearrangement joins TRBV28 to TRBJ2-7; D is perhaps TRBD1 (6 bases). V dropped 6 bases and J dropped 9 bases, with 15 bases sitting between them. CDR1 is MDHEN and CDR2 is SYDVKM in the germline V gene. There are 12 residues in the CDR3. CDR3 sequence: CASRSTGTSQYF. CDR3 DNA: TGTGCCAGCAGATCCACAGGGACATCGCAGTACTTC.

The chain joins TRBV30 to TRBJ1-5; D is unclear. The V gene lost 1 base and the J gene lost 10 bases, with 14 bases spanning the gap. Per germline, CDR1 GTSNPN and CDR2 SVGIG (reference sequence). This CDR3 has 13 residues. In DNA, the CDR3 is TGTGCCTGGAGTGCGGGGAGGATTCAACCCCAGCATTTT. Translation gives CAWSAGRIQPQHF.

The chain employs TRBV9 and TRBJ2-3; TRBD2 agrees at 10 bases. J gave up 6 bases and V 4 bases, and 14 bases lay outside the gene matches. CDR3 length: 17 residues. CDR1 is SGDLS, CDR2 YYNGEE, per germline. The CDR3 sequence: CASSLLGLAGGVDTQYF. CDR3 coding DNA: TGTGCCAGCAGCCTTCTCGGCTTAGCGGGAGGTGTGGATACGCAGTATTTT.

The chain employs TRBV24-1 and TRBJ2-1, with 10 bases aligning to TRBD2. V shed 4 bases and J 6 bases; nucleotides not matched to a gene: 5. The length of the CDR3 is 15 residues. The germline V gene has CDR1 KGHDR and CDR2 SFDVKD. This CDR3 reads CATSDVAGGGNEQFF. Here the CDR3 DNA reads TGTGCCACCAGTGACGTAGCGGGAGGAGGCAATGAGCAGTTCTTC.

The chain uses TRBV3-1 (or the pseudogene TRBV3-2) and TRBJ1-2, with D perhaps matching TRBD1 (5 bases). V was pared by 2 bases and J by 8 bases, with 12 bases between. The germline gives CDR1 LGHDT, CDR2 YNNKEL (reference sequence). The CDR3 length is 13 residues. The CDR3 spells CASSQQGAQGYTF. The CDR3 bases are TGTGCCAGCAGCCAACAAGGGGCTCAAGGCTACACCTTC.

The V and J genes are TRBV21-1 and TRBJ1-2; the D call of TRBD1 is as the table states it, not checked on the DNA. TRBV21-1 is a documented pseudogene. The CDR3 has 16 residues. The CDR3: CASSKVGQGDNYGYTF. The CDR3 DNA is TGTGCCAGCAGCAAAGTTGGACAGGGAGATAACTATGGCTACACCTTC.

Concerning this clone itself: Germline is not matched at one junction end, which may reflect a read error. The chain joins TRBV3-1 (or the pseudogene TRBV3-2) to TRBJ1-2, with TRBD1 matching over 9 bases. The CDR3 is 14 amino acids. Germline values: CDR1 LGHDT, CDR2 YNNKEL (reference sequence). CDR3 in amino acids: CASSQEFGTGKCDF. CDR3 DNA: TGTGCCAGCAGCCAAGAATTCGGGACAGGGAAGTGTGACTTC.

CDR3 sequence (DNA): TGTGCCAGCAGTTTATCGGGGGGACTAGCAGGCACCGGGGAGCTGTTTTTT. Amino acid sequence: CASSLSGGLAGTGELFF. The rearrangement uses TRBV27 and TRBJ2-2, with 9 bases lining up with TRBD2. The CDR3 sequence is 17 residues long. The V gene end was trimmed by 0 bases and the J gene end by 4 bases; junction bases not matched to a gene: 6. The germline V gene has CDR1 MNHEY and CDR2 SMNVEV (reference sequence).

The J gene is TRBJ2-5, the V gene TRBV28, with a tentative D call TRBD2 (5 bases). Germline V gene lookup returns CDR1 MDHEN and CDR2 SYDVKM. Trimming left V 2 bases short and J 1 base short, with 8 bases between. The CDR3 covers 14 residues. The CDR3 loop reads CASSLLEAQETQYF. The CDR3 DNA reads TGTGCCAGCAGTTTACTGGAGGCCCAAGAGACCCAGTACTTC.

CDR3 nucleotide sequence: TGTGCCAGCACGGAGCGGGCCCTCAATGAGCAGTTCTTC. It is translated as CASTERALNEQFF. The chain couples TRBV27 to TRBJ2-1; perhaps TRBD2 as D (6 bases). CDR3 size: 13 residues. Trimming stripped 7 bases from V and 6 bases from J, with 13 bases between. Germline CDR1 reads MNHEY; CDR2 reads SMNVEV (reference sequence).

The chain uses TRBV15 and TRBJ2-5; D is perhaps TRBD2 (5 bases). V was clipped by 3 bases and J by 5 bases, with 10 bases between them. Germline assignment: CDR1 LNHNV and CDR2 YYDKDF (reference sequence). This CDR3 has 13 residues. CDR3 DNA sequence: TGTGCCACCAGCAGGTCGACTAAGGAGACCCAGTACTTC. Residues: CATSRSTKETQYF. Using reference TRBV15 and TRBJ2-5 for the parts outside the CDR3, the full variable domain is DAMVIQNPRYQVTQFGKPVTLSCSQTLNHNVMYWYQQKSSQAPKLLFHYYDKDFNNEADTPDNFQSRRPNTSFCFLDIRSPGLGDTAMYLCATSRSTKETQYFGPGTRLLVL.